The present T cell receptor beta chain was sequenced within a study of regulatory T cells in long-lasting Graves disease. Arm-PCR with iRepertoire HTBI primers amplified the CDR3 regions for these TCR beta libraries. Each CDR3 protein gets one entry after TCRdb re-called the multiplex PCR reads with MiXCR. The repertoire holds roughly 420,000 distinct CDR3 sequences, with approximately 16% as singletons. As for time point: newly diagnosed GD, antithyroid drugs for less than 3 months. RNA isolated from PBMCs was used to make the TCR library. Germline values: CDR1 SGDLS, CDR2 YYNGEE. The CDR3 length is 15 residues. The ends lost 4 bases at V and 3 bases at J; junction bases unmatched: 6. These data were likewise used in another study, on T cells in Graves' hyperthyroidism and ophthalmopathy. Per that paper: Calling Graves' hyperthyroidism stable meant ophthalmopathy did not progress within 18 months. Based on clinical symptoms, serum thyroxine and TRAb, thyroid ultrasound and orbital computed tomography, diagnoses were reached. HTBI primers were employed in a first-round RT-PCR of the TCR CDR3. From stable hyperthyroidism, ophthalmopathy was set apart by a 13 V-J model.

This chain joins TRBV9 and TRBJ2-1, with TRBD1 identical over 8 bases. This TCR derives from a woman in her twenties or thirties with Graves disease. The sequenced sample was peripheral blood mononuclear cells (PBMCs), obtained at new diagnosis, from a patient treated with antithyroid drugs. The CDR3 DNA reads TGTGCCAGCAGCACATTCGGGACAGGCTACAATGAGCAGTTCTTC. Amino acid sequence: CASSTFGTGYNEQFF.